A single sample is the source of the 2 T cell receptor beta chains below, sequenced in a study of cytomegalovirus exposure and HLA in healthy donors. Amplification used 60 Vbeta primers and 13 Jbeta primers. Sequencing used immunoSEQ multiplex PCR; TCRdb keeps in-frame clones, though not all of them. The sample holds about 180,000 clones, around 77% seen once. The sample taken for sequencing was PBMCs. The source of these receptors is a man in his 60s in good health and CMV-seronegative.

The V and J genes are TRBV27 and TRBJ1-1; TRBD1 matches at 10 bases. Germline CDR1 MNHEY, CDR2 SMNVEV (reference sequence). V trimming: 0 bases; J trimming: 0 bases; junction bases outside the gene matches: 4. CDR3 length equals 17 residues. The CDR3 sequence is CASSLSGTGALNTEAFF. The CDR3 bases are TGTGCCAGCAGTTTATCGGGGACAGGGGCCCTGAACACTGAAGCTTTCTTT.

This chain connects TRBV10-1 to TRBJ2-1, with D possibly TRBD2 on 6 matching bases. Germline-derived CDR1 and CDR2 are WNHNN and SYGVQD (reference sequence). V lost 1 base to trimming and J lost 3 bases, with 22 bases between them. The CDR3 contains 19 residues. The DNA of the CDR3 is TGCGCCAGCAGTGAGTATCCCACTCCTCTAGCGCCCCTCTACAATGAGCAGTTCTTC. It yields the protein CASSEYPTPLAPLYNEQFF.